This is a list of T cell receptor beta chains from one sample in a study of CD8+ T cells in alopecia areata. Repertoires were generated with immunoSEQ multiplex PCR, while TCRdb's copy carries only in-frame clones and drops some. The sample lists more than 200,000 clones; 67% were seen once. Here the sequenced sample was CD4+ T cells sorted from blood, taken at week 0. All receptors come from a human donor with alopecia areata. The CDR3 runs from the conserved cysteine through the conserved F or W. Each record gives: clone size, V gene, D gene, CDR3 length, J gene, CDR3 protein, CDR3 DNA. D genes are given only for firm matches. A clone size is listed for some rows: how often the clone was seen (once, few, many), or a class if it is expanded.

.	TRBV5-6	.	13	TRBJ1-2	CASRVTGNYGYTF	TGTGCCAGCAGGGTTACAGGGAACTATGGCTACACCTTC
.	TRBV30	.	13	TRBJ1-1	CAWNIQRNTEAFF	TGTGCCTGGAACATACAAAGGAACACTGAAGCTTTCTTT
.	TRBV18	TRBD1	13	TRBJ1-2	CASSPQGAYGYTF	TGTGCCAGCTCACCACAGGGGGCCTATGGCTACACCTTC
.	TRBV4-3	.	15	TRBJ1-6	CASSQDHRSNSPLHF	TGCGCCAGCAGCCAAGATCACAGGAGTAATTCACCCCTCCACTTT
.	TRBV5-6	.	16	TRBJ2-4	CASSLGGGTSKNIQYF	TGTGCCAGCAGCTTGGGAGGTGGTACGTCCAAAAACATTCAGTACTTC
.	TRBV10-3	TRBD1	13	TRBJ1-1	CAISTGTDTEAFF	TGTGCCATCAGCACCGGGACAGACACTGAAGCTTTCTTT
few	TRBV7-2	.	12	TRBJ2-5	CASSLSGQTQYF	TGTGCCAGCAGCCTAAGCGGGCAGACCCAGTACTTC
once	TRBV7-2	TRBD2	16	TRBJ2-5	CASSFSGGRGGETQYF	TGTGCCAGCAGCTTTAGCGGGGGCAGGGGTGGTGAGACCCAGTACTTC
.	TRBV9	.	14	TRBJ1-1	CASSPVRGITEAFF	TGTGCCAGCAGTCCAGTGAGGGGGATCACTGAAGCTTTCTTT
.	TRBV18	.	13	TRBJ2-5	CASSPMQGETQYF	TGTGCCAGCTCACCAATGCAGGGAGAGACCCAGTACTTC
.	TRBV20-1	.	11	TRBJ2-7	CSAGDGYEQYF	TGCAGTGCTGGGGACGGCTACGAGCAGTACTTC
.	TRBV5-4	.	13	TRBJ1-2	CASSVDSDYGYTF	TGTGCCAGCAGCGTAGACAGCGACTATGGCTACACCTTC
.	TRBV7-2	.	14	TRBJ2-3	CASSLVGLGDTQYF	TGTGCCAGCAGCTTAGTTGGCCTTGGGGATACGCAGTATTTT
.	TRBV7-8	.	14	TRBJ2-7	CASSVPRLPDEQYF	TGTGCCAGCAGCGTGCCCCGGCTGCCGGACGAGCAGTACTTC
.	TRBV30	.	13	TRBJ2-3	CAWSVDPRGTQYF	TGTGCCTGGAGTGTGGACCCCCGGGGTACGCAGTATTTT
.	TRBV7-9	.	12	TRBJ1-2	CASSSGQYGYTF	TGTGCCAGCAGCTCCGGGCAGTATGGCTACACCTTC
few	TRBV29-1	TRBD1	14	TRBJ2-3	CSVEETGATDTQYF	TGCAGCGTTGAAGAAACAGGGGCAACAGATACGCAGTATTTT
few	TRBV30	TRBD1	14	TRBJ1-1	CAWMTGQGDTEAFF	TGTGCCTGGATGACAGGACAGGGAGACACTGAAGCTTTCTTT
.	TRBV5-1	TRBD1	12	TRBJ2-3	CASSPDRDTQYF	TGCGCCAGCAGCCCGGACAGGGATACGCAGTATTTT
.	TRBV4-2	.	13	TRBJ1-1	CASSDRGGTEAFF	TGTGCCAGCTCGGACCGTGGGGGCACTGAAGCTTTCTTT
.	TRBV18	TRBD1	15	TRBJ2-7	CASSPGTGTLYEQYF	TGTGCCAGCTCCCCCGGGACAGGGACTTTGTACGAGCAGTACTTC
few	TRBV4-3	TRBD2	17	TRBJ2-6	CASSPGLAVTGANVLTF	TGCGCCAGCAGCCCGGGACTAGCGGTTACTGGGGCCAACGTCCTGACTTTC
.	TRBV25-1	TRBD1	17	TRBJ1-2	CASSEWGTGASFLGYTF	TGTGCCAGCAGTGAATGGGGGACAGGGGCCTCCTTCTTAGGCTACACCTTC
.	TRBV29-1	.	11	TRBJ1-1	CSVESMLSAFF	TGCAGCGTTGAGTCCATGCTTTCAGCTTTCTTT
few	TRBV29-1	.	13	TRBJ2-3	CSVVGGSTDTQYF	TGCAGCGTTGTGGGCGGTAGCACAGATACGCAGTATTTT
.	TRBV5-4	.	15	TRBJ1-1	CASSSPRQMNTEAFF	TGTGCCAGCAGCTCACCTCGACAGATGAACACTGAAGCTTTCTTT
many	TRBV15	.	13	TRBJ2-2	CATSRVRTGELFF	TGTGCCACCAGCAGAGTTCGCACCGGGGAGCTGTTTTTT
.	TRBV4-1	.	15	TRBJ2-5	CASSPGQHFQETQYF	TGCGCCAGCAGCCCCGGACAGCATTTCCAAGAGACCCAGTACTTC
.	TRBV29-1	.	13	TRBJ2-5	CSVDARTGETQYF	TGCAGCGTTGACGCGCGAACGGGGGAGACCCAGTACTTC
.	TRBV25-1	.	14	TRBJ1-6	CASSVLANNSPLHF	TGTGCCAGCAGCGTCTTGGCTAATAATTCACCCCTCCACTTT
.	TRBV5-1	TRBD1	14	TRBJ1-2	CASSLASTGYGYTF	TGCGCCAGCAGCTTGGCGTCGACAGGGTACGGCTACACCTTC
.	TRBV30	TRBD1	16	TRBJ1-1	CAWSVRGPDRGTEAFF	TGTGCCTGGAGTGTAAGGGGGCCGGACAGGGGCACTGAAGCTTTCTTT
.	TRBV30	TRBD1	13	TRBJ2-3	CAWSTGGADTQYF	TGTGCCTGGAGCACAGGGGGCGCAGATACGCAGTATTTT
.	TRBV7-2	.	14	TRBJ2-7	CASSPRTAAYEQYF	TGTGCCAGCAGCCCGAGGACAGCCGCCTACGAGCAGTACTTC
.	TRBV7-2	.	15	TRBJ2-5	CASSLDANIQETQYF	TGTGCCAGCAGCCTAGACGCCAACATACAAGAGACCCAGTACTTC
.	TRBV30	.	15	TRBJ1-4	CAWDPARSGGEKLFF	TGTGCCTGGGACCCCGCCCGAAGCGGCGGTGAAAAACTGTTTTTT
few	TRBV7-9	.	15	TRBJ1-5	CASSLAGAGGQPQHF	TGTGCCAGCAGCTTAGCGGGGGCCGGAGGTCAGCCCCAGCATTTT
once	TRBV4-1	.	12	TRBJ1-2	CASSQGNYGYTF	TGCGCCAGCAGCCAAGGAAACTATGGCTACACCTTC
.	TRBV7-8	.	14	TRBJ1-1	CASSLGGANTEAFF	TGTGCCAGCAGCTTAGGGGGGGCTAACACTGAAGCTTTCTTT
few	TRBV18	TRBD1	14	TRBJ1-1	CASSPTGLNTEAFF	TGTGCCAGCTCACCGACAGGGTTGAACACTGAAGCTTTCTTT
.	TRBV14	TRBD2	18	TRBJ2-3	CASSDRTSGGLSTDTQYF	TGTGCCAGCAGCGACCGGACTAGCGGGGGCCTTAGCACAGATACGCAGTATTTT
.	TRBV7-9	TRBD2	15	TRBJ2-5	CASSSAGGPQETQYF	TGTGCCAGCAGCTCAGCGGGGGGACCCCAAGAGACCCAGTACTTC
.	TRBV30	.	12	TRBJ1-1	CAWRGRREMTFF	TGTGCCTGGAGGGGCAGACGGGAGATGACTTTCTTT
.	TRBV4-3	.	18	TRBJ2-5	CASSQEVSRAWYQETQYF	TGCGCCAGCAGCCAAGAAGTTTCCAGGGCCTGGTACCAAGAGACCCAGTACTTC
few	TRBV5-6	.	13	TRBJ1-5	CASSRGHGQPQHF	TGTGCCAGCAGCCGGGGACACGGCCAGCCCCAGCATTTT
.	TRBV6-5	TRBD1	15	TRBJ1-1	CASSYFRQGNTEAFF	TGTGCCAGCAGTTACTTCCGACAGGGGAACACTGAAGCTTTCTTT
.	TRBV5-1	TRBD2	14	TRBJ2-3	CASSPQRGGETQYF	TGCGCCAGCAGCCCCCAGCGGGGCGGGGAGACGCAGTATTTT